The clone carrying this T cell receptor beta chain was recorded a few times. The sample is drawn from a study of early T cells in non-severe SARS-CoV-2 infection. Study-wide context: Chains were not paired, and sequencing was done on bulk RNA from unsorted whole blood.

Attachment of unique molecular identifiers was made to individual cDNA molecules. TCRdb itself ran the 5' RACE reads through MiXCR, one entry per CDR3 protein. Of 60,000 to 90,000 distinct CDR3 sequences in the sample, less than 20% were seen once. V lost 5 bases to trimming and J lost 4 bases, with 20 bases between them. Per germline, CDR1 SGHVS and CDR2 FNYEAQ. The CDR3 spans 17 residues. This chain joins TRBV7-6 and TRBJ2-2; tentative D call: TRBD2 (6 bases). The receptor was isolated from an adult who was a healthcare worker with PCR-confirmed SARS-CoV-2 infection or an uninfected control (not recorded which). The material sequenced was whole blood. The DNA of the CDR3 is TGTGCCAGCAGCGTTATCCCCCAGGGAGGAGGCACCGGGGAGCTGTTTTTT. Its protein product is CASSVIPQGGGTGELFF.